These T cell receptor beta chains were read from a single sample in a study of vaccination and CD4 T cells after COVID-19. No antigen has been assigned to these receptors. TCRdb called the PCR reads again in MiXCR, with one record for every CDR3 protein. The sample yields about 20,000 distinct CDR3 sequences, 50% seen once. Sequencing was carried out using CD4+ T cells from blood, cultured in vitro. The source of these receptors is a human donor who had recovered from COVID-19. Both conserved end residues are part of each CDR3. D genes are given only for firm matches. Rows give clone size only sometimes, using once, few, many, or a class for an expanded clone.

TGTGCCAGCAGAAGGAAGGGACAGGGCAGGGGATGGTATGGCTACACCTTC	CASRRKGQGRGWYGYTF	TRBV6-2/TRBV6-3	TRBJ1-2	17	TRBD1	few
TGTGCCACCAGCAGTAGGGACGGCTATGGCTACACCTTC	CATSSRDGYGYTF	TRBV15	TRBJ1-2	13	NA	NA
TGTGCCAGCCGCACGGAGTACCAAGAGACCCAGTACTTC	CASRTEYQETQYF	TRBV12-3/TRBV12-4	TRBJ2-5	13	NA	NA
TGTGCCTGGAGTTCTCGGACCCATAGGGGAGCTTTCTTT	CAWSSRTHRGAFF	TRBV30	TRBJ1-1	13	NA	few
TGTGCCAGCAGCACCTACCGAAGGGGGAGGGGCGAAGATACGCAGTATTTT	CASSTYRRGRGEDTQYF	TRBV21-1	TRBJ2-3	17	NA	NA
TGTGCCAGCAGCCTCCTGGCAACTAATGAAAAACTGTTTTTT	CASSLLATNEKLFF	TRBV7-9	TRBJ1-4	14	NA	few
TGTGCCAGCAGGCGACAGGGGGACTCCTACGAGCAGTACTTC	CASRRQGDSYEQYF	TRBV6-1	TRBJ2-7	14	TRBD1	NA
TGTGCCAGTAGTCCATCGGACATCCCCGGGCATGAGCAGTTCTTC	CASSPSDIPGHEQFF	TRBV19	TRBJ2-1	15	NA	NA
TGTGCCACGCGACAGTCAAATCAGCCCCAGCATTTT	CATRQSNQPQHF	TRBV6-2/TRBV6-3	TRBJ1-5	12	NA	few
TGCGCCAGCAGTGGAAACGTTGGCGACTACAATGAGCAGTTCTTC	CASSGNVGDYNEQFF	TRBV10-1	TRBJ2-1	15	NA	NA
TGCAGTGCTAGAGATCCTGGGAGCACAGATACGCAGTATTTT	CSARDPGSTDTQYF	TRBV20-1	TRBJ2-3	14	NA	NA
TGTGCCAGCAGCTTAGGAGGGACTACCTCCTACAATGAGCAGTTCTTC	CASSLGGTTSYNEQFF	TRBV7-2	TRBJ2-1	16	TRBD2	few
TGTGCCAGCAGAAGTACAGGGTCTGGGGAAAAACTGTTTTTT	CASRSTGSGEKLFF	TRBV7-9	TRBJ1-4	14	NA	NA
TGTGCCATCAGTGACCCGGTGGAGATCTACGAGCAGTACTTC	CAISDPVEIYEQYF	TRBV10-3	TRBJ2-7	14	NA	few
TGTGCCAGTAGTATGACTAGCGGGAGGGGTCGTGAGCAGTTCTTC	CASSMTSGRGREQFF	TRBV19	TRBJ2-1	15	TRBD2	NA
TGTGCCAGCCGATCCATATTAGGGTCGGGGTTGGGCATTGAAGCTTTCTTT	CASRSILGSGLGIEAFF	TRBV25-1	TRBJ1-1	17	NA	NA
TGCAGTGCTAGGGGACAAGTCTATGGCTACACCTTC	CSARGQVYGYTF	TRBV20-1	TRBJ1-2	12	NA	NA
TGTGCCAGCAGGGACAGGGCGAACACTGAAGCTTTCTTT	CASRDRANTEAFF	TRBV6-1	TRBJ1-1	13	TRBD1	NA
TGTGCCAGTAGTTGGACAGGGGCCCCTGAAGCTTTCTTT	CASSWTGAPEAFF	TRBV19	TRBJ1-1	13	TRBD1	few
TGTGCCAGCTTGGACGGTTCGTTAGCCAAAAACATTCAGTACTTC	CASLDGSLAKNIQYF	TRBV28	TRBJ2-4	15	NA	once
TGTGCCAGTAGTATAGAGGGTAGCAGGTACGAGCAGTACTTC	CASSIEGSRYEQYF	TRBV19	TRBJ2-7	14	NA	NA
TGTGCCACCACAGGGGTTGTCCACAATGAGCAGTTCTTC	CATTGVVHNEQFF	TRBV6-1	TRBJ2-1	13	TRBD1	NA
TGTGCCAGCAGCTCCTACAGCCGGGAGACCCAGTACTTC	CASSSYSRETQYF	TRBV7-9	TRBJ2-5	13	NA	few
TGTGCCAGCAGTGCACCGAACCAGCCCCAGCATTTT	CASSAPNQPQHF	TRBV25-1	TRBJ1-5	12	NA	few
TGTGCCAGCAGTTCACAGGGGGCAGACTATGGCTACACCTTC	CASSSQGADYGYTF	TRBV6-5	TRBJ1-2	14	TRBD1	few
TGTGCCAGCAGCTTAGGTGGTTCCCAAGAGACCCAGTACTTC	CASSLGGSQETQYF	TRBV7-2	TRBJ2-5	14	NA	few
TGCGCCAGCAGCTTCGCTCCCAGGGAGGAGGGCACTGAAGCTTTCTTT	CASSFAPREEGTEAFF	TRBV5-1	TRBJ1-1	16	NA	NA
TGTGCCAGCTCACCACGGACAGGGGGAGGAGAGACCCAGTACTTC	CASSPRTGGGETQYF	TRBV18	TRBJ2-5	15	TRBD1	NA
TGTGCCAGCAGCCGACTAGCGGGAAAGATTGAGCAGTTCTTC	CASSRLAGKIEQFF	TRBV11-2	TRBJ2-1	14	TRBD2	NA
TGTGCCAGCAGCTCGTCCCCTGGGGAGCAGTACTTC	CASSSSPGEQYF	TRBV11-3	TRBJ2-7	12	NA	NA
TGCGCCAGCAGCCCGGCCAGGGTTTGGAATCAGCCCCAGCATTTT	CASSPARVWNQPQHF	TRBV4-1	TRBJ1-5	15	NA	few
TGTGCCACCAGTGATTCCGAGACAGGGAGCCATGGCTACACCTTC	CATSDSETGSHGYTF	TRBV24-1	TRBJ1-2	15	TRBD1	NA
TGCAGTGCTAGCCCCAATCAGCCCCAGCATTTT	CSASPNQPQHF	TRBV20-1	TRBJ1-5	11	NA	few
TGTGCCAGCAGCGCATACTACCGACGGTCAGAGTATGGCTACACCTTC	CASSAYYRRSEYGYTF	TRBV12-3/TRBV12-4	TRBJ1-2	16	NA	few
TGTGCCACCAGCAGAATAGATTACGGGACAGGGGGTAACGAGCAGTACTTC	CATSRIDYGTGGNEQYF	TRBV15	TRBJ2-7	17	TRBD1	NA
TGTGCCAGCAGTTTAATGGACGGTTTCGGAAACACCATATATTTT	CASSLMDGFGNTIYF	TRBV28	TRBJ1-3	15	NA	NA
TGTGCCAGTAATCCTGGACAGTTCAATCAGCCCCAGCATTTT	CASNPGQFNQPQHF	TRBV19	TRBJ1-5	14	NA	NA
TGTGCCAGCAGTGAACGGACTAGCGGAGTTCAAGAGACCCAGTACTTC	CASSERTSGVQETQYF	TRBV2	TRBJ2-5	16	TRBD2	NA
TGTGCCACCAGCAGACAGGGACAGGGAGAGACCCAGTACTTC	CATSRQGQGETQYF	TRBV15	TRBJ2-5	14	TRBD1	few
TGTGCCAGCAGTTCCCCGGGCACAGATACGCAGTATTTT	CASSSPGTDTQYF	TRBV27	TRBJ2-3	13	NA	few
TGTGCCAGTAGTATAGAACGGACTGGGAAAGGGGCCTTC	CASSIERTGKGAF	TRBV19	TRBJ1-2	13	NA	NA
TGTGCCAGCAGTTTATCCGGGGACACTGAAGCTTTCTTT	CASSLSGDTEAFF	TRBV27	TRBJ1-1	13	NA	medium-sized
TGTGCCAGCCCCAGGGTCGGCGGTCAGCCCCAGCATTTT	CASPRVGGQPQHF	TRBV6-2/TRBV6-3	TRBJ1-5	13	NA	few
TGTGCCAGCAGCCTGACAGGGGGCTCGAACTATGGCTACACCTTC	CASSLTGGSNYGYTF	TRBV12-3/TRBV12-4	TRBJ1-2	15	TRBD1	NA
TGTGCCAGCAGGCCCCAGGGGGTCGTTCTCTCGGCTTTCTTT	CASRPQGVVLSAFF	TRBV2	TRBJ1-1	14	TRBD1	NA
TGTGCCAGCAGTCCAGCCAATGGCAATCAGCCCCAGCATTTT	CASSPANGNQPQHF	TRBV14	TRBJ1-5	14	NA	NA
TGCAGTGCTAGACACCCCAGGACTACTTCGTCCGAGCAGTACTTC	CSARHPRTTSSEQYF	TRBV20-1	TRBJ2-7	15	NA	once
TGTGCCAGCAGCTTAGGGGGTGGGCTAGCCGAAGAGGCCCAGTACTTC	CASSLGGGLAEEAQYF	TRBV7-2	TRBJ2-5	16	NA	NA
TGTGCCAGTAGTAGCCGACAGGGTAAACAGCCCCAGCATTTT	CASSSRQGKQPQHF	TRBV19	TRBJ1-5	14	TRBD1	NA
TGTGCCAGCAGCCAACGACTAGCGGGGAAAGATACGCAGTATTTT	CASSQRLAGKDTQYF	TRBV7-2	TRBJ2-3	15	TRBD2	NA
TGTGCCAGTAGTACCGACAGGGGCGATTCACCCCTCCACTTT	CASSTDRGDSPLHF	TRBV19	TRBJ1-6	14	TRBD1	once